The entry that follows covers one T cell receptor (beta chain) sequence. What it binds is unknown. Blood was collected, roughly 2.5 ml per donor. CDR1 is KGHSH, CDR2 LQKENI, per germline. This CDR3 region has 12 residues. The sample originates from a study of monozygotic twins with inflammatory bowel disease. TCRdb re-called the 5' RACE reads and gives one entry per CDR3 protein, without DNA. This sample's table reports around 400,000 distinct CDR3 sequences. Study findings and constraints: Patient repertoires may have gained variability from differing immunosuppressive treatments. Compared with healthy twins, IBD patients shared fewer clonotypes with others, especially with disease activity. Lower TCRbeta diversity (inverse Simpson) was seen in IBD patients than in healthy co-twins.

The sequenced sample was blood. The V call is TRBV18, the J call TRBJ2-7; TCRdb designates TRBD2, a call that cannot be tested without DNA. This receptor was taken from a human donor with ulcerative colitis or Crohn's disease, or a healthy co-twin of an affected twin (not recorded which). This chain's CDR3 is CASSPPQSRKYF.